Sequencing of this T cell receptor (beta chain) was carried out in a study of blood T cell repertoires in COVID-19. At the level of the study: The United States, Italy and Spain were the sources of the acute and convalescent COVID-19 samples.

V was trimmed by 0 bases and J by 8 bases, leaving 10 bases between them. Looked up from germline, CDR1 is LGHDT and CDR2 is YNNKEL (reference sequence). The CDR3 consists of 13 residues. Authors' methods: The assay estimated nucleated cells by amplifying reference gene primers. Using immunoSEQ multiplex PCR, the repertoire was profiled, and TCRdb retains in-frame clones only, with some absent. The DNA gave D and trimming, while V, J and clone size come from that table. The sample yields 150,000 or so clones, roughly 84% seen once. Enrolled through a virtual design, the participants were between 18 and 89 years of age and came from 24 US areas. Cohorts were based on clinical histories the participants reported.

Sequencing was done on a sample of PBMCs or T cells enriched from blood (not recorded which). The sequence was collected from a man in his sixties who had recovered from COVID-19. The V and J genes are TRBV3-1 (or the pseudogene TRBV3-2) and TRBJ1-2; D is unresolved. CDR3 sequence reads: CASSQDRVRGYTF. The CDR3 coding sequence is TGTGCCAGCAGCCAAGATCGGGTTCGGGGCTACACCTTC.